This TCR beta chain comes out of a study of shared clonotypes between healthy human individuals. About the research overall: Each donor's CD4 naive and CD4 memory cells filled three plates apiece, CD8 naive two, and CD8 memory one.

After removal of 1 base from V and 7 bases from J, the junction contained 9 bases not matched to a gene. Germline V CDR1 and CDR2: SGHTA, FQGNSA. CDR3 length equals 15 residues. Study conclusions and caveats: The sharing of 5% to 6.5% of naive CD4 clonotypes was seen across several donors.

Details on this clone: Its target is not known.

Each PCR replicate from the sorted subsets contained around 200 ng DNA, which is about 30,000 T cell genomes. Assay used: immunoSEQ multiplex PCR; TCRdb lists only in-frame clones, some missing. The repertoire has some 2,500,000 clones, 80% to 95% of them found once; the top ten carry 0.35% to 0.45%. The material sequenced was naive CD4+ T cells from PBMCs. Documented subset: CD45RA+ positively selected. This sequence joins TRBV7-2 and TRBJ1-2, with 7 bases identical to TRBD1. The receptor was derived from a man between 18 and 35 years old in good health. Some clones in this sample may be carry-over from other donors' samples. The CDR3 region is CASSLGGQSKGGYTF. The DNA of the CDR3 is TGTGCCAGCAGCTTAGGGGGACAGTCGAAGGGTGGCTACACCTTC.